Listed below are T cell receptor beta chains from one sample, sequenced in a study of blood T cell repertoires in COVID-19. Libraries were prepared by immunoSEQ multiplex PCR; TCRdb keeps only in-frame clonotypes and omits some of them. Among about 190,000 clones listed, roughly 84% were seen once. Source material: PBMCs or T cells enriched from blood (not recorded which). The receptors were gathered from a woman aged 25 to 39 who had been exposed to COVID-19. CDR3s include the opening cysteine and the closing phenylalanine or tryptophan. The D gene is left open where the match is weak. Size is stated for part of the rows, as once, few or many counts, or as a class when the clone is expanded.

few TRBJ2-2 TRBV18 TRBD1 CASSRTGDANTGELFF TGTGCCAGCTCAAGGACAGGGGACGCGAACACCGGGGAGCTGTTTTTT
- TRBJ1-5 TRBV21-1 - CASKRDQPQHF TGTGCCAGCAAGCGGGATCAGCCCCAGCATTTT
- TRBJ1-1 TRBV15 TRBD1 CATSNDRVSTEAFF TGTGCCACCAGCAACGACAGGGTGTCTACTGAAGCTTTCTTT
- TRBJ2-5 TRBV7-2 TRBD1 CASSLVDRGTLETQYF TGTGCCAGCAGCTTAGTGGACAGGGGGACGTTGGAGACCCAGTACTTC
- TRBJ1-3 TRBV19 - CASSLQWNTIYF TGTGCCAGTAGTCTACAGTGGAACACCATATATTTT
- TRBJ2-2 TRBV11-2 TRBD1 CASSYRQGNTGELFF TGTGCCAGCAGCTACCGACAGGGGAACACCGGGGAGCTGTTTTTT
- TRBJ1-1 TRBV12-3/TRBV12-4 TRBD1 CASSAGTGIGGFF TGTGCCAGCAGTGCCGGGACAGGGATAGGGGGTTTCTTT
- TRBJ2-7 TRBV5-5 - CASSQRGGGYEQYF TGTGCCAGCAGCCAGAGGGGAGGAGGCTACGAGCAGTACTTC
- TRBJ1-1 TRBV3-1/TRBV3-2 - CASTLQGVDTEAFF TGTGCCAGCACCCTACAGGGTGTAGACACTGAAGCTTTCTTT
- TRBJ2-7 TRBV7-8 - CAIRDGGSYEQYF TGTGCCATTCGGGACGGGGGCTCCTACGAGCAGTACTTC
- TRBJ2-2 TRBV4-1 - CASLRETGELFF TGCGCCAGTCTTCGGGAGACCGGGGAGCTGTTTTTT
- TRBJ2-3 TRBV19 TRBD1 CASSPPGQGNTDTQYF TGTGCCAGTAGCCCCCCGGGACAGGGAAATACAGATACGCAGTATTTT
- TRBJ1-1 TRBV11-3 TRBD1 CASSSTGGGTEAFF TGTGCCAGCAGCTCGACAGGGGGCGGCACTGAAGCTTTCTTT
- TRBJ1-6 TRBV5-6 - CASSIGVKTNSPLHF TGTGCCAGCAGTATCGGGGTAAAGACCAATTCACCCCTCCACTTT
- TRBJ1-5 TRBV7-9 - CASSRVGDAADQPQHF TGTGCCAGCAGCCGAGTTGGTGATGCGGCCGATCAGCCCCAGCATTTT
- TRBJ2-5 TRBV10-3 - CAISGGETQYF TGTGCCATCAGTGGGGGCGAGACCCAGTACTTC
- TRBJ1-4 TRBV5-1 - CASSLETAKASTNEKLFF TGCGCCAGCAGCTTAGAGACAGCGAAGGCTTCAACTAATGAAAAACTGTTTTTT
- TRBJ2-1 TRBV7-6 TRBD2 CASSLIAGIQPGNEQFF TGTGCCAGCAGCTTGATAGCGGGGATACAACCGGGGAATGAGCAGTTCTTC
- TRBJ2-5 TRBV27 - CASSFRVWETQYF TGTGCCAGCAGTTTCAGGGTTTGGGAGACCCAGTACTTC
- TRBJ1-1 TRBV27 - CASGGHLGNTEAFF TGTGCCAGCGGTGGACACCTTGGGAACACTGAAGCTTTCTTT
- TRBJ1-1 TRBV7-9 - CASSLPSQGFGTEAFF TGTGCCAGCAGCTTACCTTCTCAGGGGTTTGGCACTGAAGCTTTCTTT
- TRBJ1-5 TRBV9 - CASSHQGSNQPQHF TGTGCCAGCAGCCACCAGGGTAGCAATCAGCCCCAGCATTTT
few TRBJ1-2 TRBV6-5 - CASSKGNGYTF TGTGCCAGCAGTAAGGGGAATGGCTACACCTTC
- TRBJ2-5 TRBV9 TRBD2 CASNPSGGPGGETQYF TGTGCCAGCAACCCTAGCGGGGGCCCCGGCGGAGAGACCCAGTACTTC
few TRBJ1-1 TRBV7-9 - CASSYPNRVRTEAFF TGTGCCAGCAGCTATCCTAACAGGGTTCGTACTGAAGCTTTCTTT
- TRBJ1-3 TRBV5-1 - CASSLVGSPGNTIYF TGCGCCAGCAGCTTGGTAGGGAGCCCTGGAAACACCATATATTTT
- TRBJ2-1 TRBV12-2 - CASRLGLAGHNEQFF TGTGCAAGTCGCTTAGGTCTAGCGGGGCACAATGAGCAGTTCTTC
- TRBJ2-3 TRBV7-8 - CASSQISGDTQYF TGTGCCAGCAGCCAAATAAGCGGAGATACGCAGTATTTT
- TRBJ2-7 TRBV7-9 - CASSSEGYEQYF TGTGCCAGCAGCTCTGAGGGCTACGAGCAGTACTTC
- TRBJ1-1 TRBV12-3/TRBV12-4 - CASRVGTPTEAFF TGTGCCAGCAGGGTCGGGACACCCACTGAAGCTTTCTTT
once TRBJ1-4 TRBV24-1 TRBD1 CATSDARPDRGGEKLFF TGTGCCACCAGTGATGCAAGACCCGACAGGGGAGGTGAAAAACTGTTTTTT
once TRBJ1-1 TRBV10-2 - CASSPGVSTEAFF TGCGCCAGCAGTCCCGGGGTGAGCACTGAAGCTTTCTTT
once TRBJ2-3 TRBV15 TRBD2 CATSRVGSGGLTDTQYF TGTGCCACCAGCAGAGTTGGTAGCGGGGGCCTCACAGATACGCAGTATTTT
- TRBJ1-1 TRBV27 TRBD1 CASSWGDSRTEAFF TGTGCCAGCAGTTGGGGGGACAGTCGTACTGAAGCTTTCTTT
- TRBJ1-6 TRBV12-3/TRBV12-4 - CASRRDQQTPLHF TGTGCCAGCAGACGTGACCAACAGACACCCCTCCACTTT
- TRBJ2-2 TRBV5-4 TRBD2 CASSQIPGLVGTGELFF TGTGCCAGCAGCCAAATACCAGGACTAGTGGGGACCGGGGAGCTGTTTTTT
- TRBJ2-3 TRBV11-2 TRBD2 CASSPISGEGSQYF TGTGCCAGCAGCCCAATCTCCGGGGAGGGGTCGCAGTATTTT
- TRBJ2-7 TRBV9 - CASSGGGAYEQYF TGTGCCAGCAGCGGAGGGGGGGCCTACGAGCAGTACTTC
- TRBJ2-2 TRBV9 - CASSVGDTGTGELFF TGTGCCAGCAGCGTAGGGGACACTGGCACCGGGGAGCTGTTTTTT
- TRBJ1-6 TRBV3-1/TRBV3-2 - CASSQDADSYNSPLHF TGTGCCAGCAGCCAAGATGCGGACTCCTATAATTCACCCCTCCACTTT
- TRBJ2-7 TRBV11-2 - CASSPGIRYEQYF TGTGCCAGCAGCCCCGGGATCCGCTACGAGCAGTACTTC
- TRBJ1-5 TRBV7-9 - CASSGSGIQPQHF TGTGCCAGCAGCGGGTCCGGGATTCAGCCCCAGCATTTT
few TRBJ2-1 TRBV7-6 - CASGRGNEQFF TGTGCCAGCGGTCGAGGGAATGAGCAGTTCTTC
- TRBJ2-1 TRBV10-3 TRBD2 CAISPGVVAGGYSYNEQFF TGTGCCATCAGTCCCGGCGTTGTAGCGGGGGGCTACTCCTACAATGAGCAGTTCTTC
- TRBJ1-2 TRBV5-6 - CASSFTGFGYTF TGTGCCAGCAGCTTTACAGGCTTCGGCTACACCTTC
- TRBJ2-2 TRBV7-6 TRBD2 CASSPPSGLLTGELFF TGTGCCAGCAGCCCCCCTAGCGGATTACTCACCGGGGAGCTGTTTTTT
- TRBJ1-2 TRBV24-1 TRBD1 CATSDRWGYTF TGTGCCACTTCGGACAGGTGGGGCTACACCTTC
- TRBJ2-7 TRBV18 - CASSPLVSYEQYF TGTGCCAGCTCCCCCCTCGTATCCTACGAGCAGTACTTC
- TRBJ1-5 TRBV27 - CASSLGPFTVNQPQHF TGTGCCAGCAGTTTAGGCCCCTTTACAGTCAATCAGCCCCAGCATTTT
few TRBJ1-2 TRBV15 - CATRIGARGYTF TGTGCCACCCGCATAGGGGCAAGAGGCTACACCTTC
- TRBJ1-5 TRBV6-5 - CASSSYPGHINQPQHF TGTGCCAGCAGTTCCTATCCGGGACACATCAATCAGCCCCAGCATTTT
- TRBJ1-6 TRBV6-4 TRBD1 CASSDVYRGSPLHF TGTGCCAGCAGTGATGTTTACAGGGGATCACCCCTCCACTTT
- TRBJ2-7 TRBV7-9 - CASSSGGSPYEQYF TGTGCCAGCAGCTCCGGCGGCAGCCCCTACGAGCAGTACTTC